This TCR beta chain was obtained from a study of T cell responses to AZD1222 COVID-19 vaccine. Trimming pared 4 bases from V and 0 bases from J, leaving 10 bases between. Germline values: CDR1 SGHRS, CDR2 YFSETQ. There are 15 residues in the CDR3. General observations from the study: At study baseline, merely roughly 6 AZD1222 recipients were seropositive. Clonal diversity was possibly underestimated, and white British individuals and females predominated among donors.

As regards this clone: What it recognizes is unknown.

The method was immunoSEQ multiplex PCR; TCRdb's version includes in-frame clones alone and lacks a portion of them. The sample has about 110,000 clones, around 84% seen once. The chain joins TRBV5-1 to TRBJ1-4; a possible D gene is TRBD1 (5 bases). The sequencing here drew on peripheral blood, taken on day 0 of AZD1222 vaccination. This receptor was identified in an adult in good health. The CDR3 DNA follows: TGCGCCAGCAGCCCGGGACCTACAACTAATGAAAAACTGTTTTTT. Its translation: CASSPGPTTNEKLFF. Combining the CDR3 with reference TRBV5-1 and TRBJ1-4 gives the whole variable domain KAGVTQTPRYLIKTRGQQVTLSCSPISGHRSVSWYQQTPGQGLQFLFEYFSETQRNKGNFPGRFSGRQFSNSRSEMNVSTLELGDSALYLCASSPGPTTNEKLFFGSGTQLSVL.